This T cell receptor beta chain was identified in a study of T cell repertoires in cytomegalovirus infection. The CDR3 is 14 amino acids. Germline CDR1 is SGHTA and CDR2 is FQGNSA. Trimming at V came to 2 bases and at J to 5 bases, leaving 6 bases not matched to a gene. Findings and caveats of the study: Summed frequency of shared TCR beta families picked out CMV carriers who also had the relevant HLA.

TCRdb called the reads again in MiXCR, with one record for every CDR3 protein. The repertoire includes 110,000 to 150,000 distinct CDR3 sequences, about 6.5% of them detected once, and around 17% sits in the top ten. This clonotype was counted many times. The target antigen is unknown. The chain carries TRBV7-2 and TRBJ2-7, with 7 bases identical to TRBD1. The sample was PBMCs. The sequence was collected from a human donor in good health (CMV status not recorded). Some clones in this sample may be carry-over from other donors' samples. The DNA for the CDR3 is TGTGCCAGCAGCTTATTGGGACAGAGCAACGAGCAGTACTTC. Protein: CASSLLGQSNEQYF.